The clone carrying this TCR beta chain was seen a handful of times. No antigen is known for it. A sample-barcoded 5' primer and a J-beta primer mix were used in a second PCR of roughly 7 to 11 cycles. A tag from a template-switch adaptor with 12 random nucleotides marked each cDNA molecule. TCRdb processed the 5' RACE reads anew with MiXCR; each CDR3 protein has one entry. The sample holds 710,000 or so distinct CDR3 sequences, about a third seen once. This sample is part of a study of blood T cells in healthy people across ages. Findings of the study overall: A strong correlation was found between TCR beta diversity and the percentage of naive T cells.

Roughly 10 milliliters of peripheral blood were drawn from each donor. V shed 5 bases, J shed 6 bases, and the junction held 6 bases outside the gene matches. This CDR3 is 14 amino acids long. Germline V gene sequence: CDR1 SEHNR, CDR2 FQNEAQ (reference sequence). The chain recombines TRBV7-9 with TRBJ2-2; 7 bases map to TRBD1. The sequenced sample consisted of blood. The origin of this receptor is a woman at least 80 years old in good health. This CDR3 is CASSRDRVAGELFF. CDR3 DNA: TGTGCCAGCAGCCGAGACAGGGTCGCCGGGGAGCTGTTTTTT.